This T cell receptor beta chain was captured by sequencing in a study of cytomegalovirus exposure and HLA in healthy donors. Broader study findings: The Asian-associated ancestry cluster reportedly had fewer N-insertions than the approximately 630-donor mean in a later analysis.

Amplification used 60 Vbeta primers and 13 Jbeta primers. Assay: immunoSEQ multiplex PCR; the TCRdb copy retains only in-frame clones and omits some. The table shows some 150,000 clones, with roughly 70% occurring only once. V lost 1 base, J lost 7 bases, and 14 bases lay in between. The CDR3 contains 16 residues. CDR1 and CDR2 (germline): PRHDT, FYEKMQ (reference sequence). To note about this clone: Its cognate antigen is unknown.

The sequence was obtained from a woman in her thirties or forties in good health and CMV-seronegative. The V and J genes are TRBV13 and TRBJ1-6; D gene uncertain. Material for sequencing was PBMCs. The CDR3 region is CASSLASRHANSPLHF. CDR3 sequence (DNA): TGTGCCAGCAGCTTAGCATCGAGGCATGCCAATTCACCCCTCCACTTT.